These 3 T cell receptor beta chains were all obtained from the same sample, sequenced in a study of control samples from healthy donors and cancer patients. Sequenced by immunoSEQ multiplex PCR; TCRdb stores in-frame clones only, minus some. The table has about 89,000 clones, over 65% seen once. Sample: blood. These TCRs come from a woman between 35 and 50 years old in good health.

The chain employs TRBV9 and TRBJ1-4; D unclear. The ends were cut back, 0 bases at V and 7 bases at J, with 10 bases in the middle. The CDR3 runs 14 residues. Germline CDR1 and CDR2: SGDLS and YYNGEE. The CDR3 DNA sequence: TGTGCCAGCAGCGTAGGAGGTGGTGTTGAAAAACTGTTTTTT. Encoded protein: CASSVGGGVEKLFF.

The chain couples TRBV7-2 to TRBJ2-1; 8 bases are a match to TRBD1. The length of the CDR3 is 15 residues. Trimming cost V 5 bases and J 2 bases; bases outside gene matches: 5. Germline-derived CDR1 and CDR2 are SGHTA and FQGNSA. In DNA form, the CDR3 reads TGTGCCAGCAGCCAAGGGACAGGACCCTACAATGAGCAGTTCTTC. Its protein product is CASSQGTGPYNEQFF.

To note about this clone: The same CDR3 also results from other DNA sequences found in this sample. The J gene is TRBJ2-1, the V gene TRBV3-1 (or the pseudogene TRBV3-2); weak D call: TRBD2 (6 bases). The CDR3 has 13 amino acids. The germline CDR1 and CDR2 sequences are LGHDT and YNNKEL (reference sequence). The V end lost 1 base, the J end lost 8 bases, and 9 bases lay between the germline ends. The CDR3 loop reads CASSQGGVDEQFF. CDR3 nucleotide sequence: TGTGCCAGCAGCCAAGGGGGGGTGGATGAGCAGTTCTTC.